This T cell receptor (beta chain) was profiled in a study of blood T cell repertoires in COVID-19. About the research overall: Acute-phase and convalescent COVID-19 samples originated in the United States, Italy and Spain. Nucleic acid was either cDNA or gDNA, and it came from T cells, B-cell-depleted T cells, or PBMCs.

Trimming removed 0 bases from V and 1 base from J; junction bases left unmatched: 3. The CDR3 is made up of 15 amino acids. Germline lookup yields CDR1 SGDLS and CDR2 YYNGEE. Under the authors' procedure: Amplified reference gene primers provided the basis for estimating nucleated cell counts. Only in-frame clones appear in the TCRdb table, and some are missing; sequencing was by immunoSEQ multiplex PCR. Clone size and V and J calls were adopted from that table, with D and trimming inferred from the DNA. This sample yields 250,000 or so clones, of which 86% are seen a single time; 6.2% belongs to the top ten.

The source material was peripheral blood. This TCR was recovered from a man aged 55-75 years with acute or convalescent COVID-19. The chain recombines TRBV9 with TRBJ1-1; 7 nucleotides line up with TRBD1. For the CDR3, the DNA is TGTGCCAGCAGCGTAGTAGGACAGGAGAACACTGAAGCTTTCTTT. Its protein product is CASSVVGQENTEAFF.